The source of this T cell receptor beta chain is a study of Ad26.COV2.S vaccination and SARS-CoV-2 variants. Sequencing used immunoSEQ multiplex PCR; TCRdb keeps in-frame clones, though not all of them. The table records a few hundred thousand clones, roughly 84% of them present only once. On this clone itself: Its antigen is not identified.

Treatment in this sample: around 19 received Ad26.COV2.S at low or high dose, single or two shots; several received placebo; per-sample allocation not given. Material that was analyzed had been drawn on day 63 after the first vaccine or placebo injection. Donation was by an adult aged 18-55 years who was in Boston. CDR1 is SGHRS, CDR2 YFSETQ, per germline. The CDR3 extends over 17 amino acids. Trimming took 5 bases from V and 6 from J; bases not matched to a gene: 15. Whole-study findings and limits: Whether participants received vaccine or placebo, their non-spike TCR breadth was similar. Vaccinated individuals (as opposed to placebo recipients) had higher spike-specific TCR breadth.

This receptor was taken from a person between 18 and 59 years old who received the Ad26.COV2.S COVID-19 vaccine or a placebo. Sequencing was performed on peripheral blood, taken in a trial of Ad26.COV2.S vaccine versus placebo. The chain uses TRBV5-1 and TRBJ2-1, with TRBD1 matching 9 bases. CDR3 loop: CASSSSPGQGFSNEQFF. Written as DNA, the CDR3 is TGCGCCAGCAGTTCTTCACCGGGACAGGGTTTTTCCAATGAGCAGTTCTTC.